This entry lists 27 T cell receptor beta chains sequenced from one sample in a study of T cell responses to AZD1222 COVID-19 vaccine (dated by TCRdb to the early 2020s). The time point label here, explained by the study, means: baseline before first vaccination. Library preparation was by the immunoSEQ multiplex PCR assay. In TCRdb, the immuneACCESS table is reduced to in-frame sequences with V and J assigned. These tables do not hold every clone; where another copy was compared, an unresolved V gene accounts for under half, and the others remain unexplained. The sample table holds 130,000 or so clones, of which about 86% were seen once. The top ten hold 12% of the sample. Material: peripheral blood, obtained on day 0 of AZD1222 vaccination. The receptors come from an adult in good health.

The chain is built from TRBV5-1 and TRBJ2-1; TRBD2 agrees at 10 bases. Germline CDR1 SGHRS, CDR2 YFSETQ. Trimming at V came to 2 bases and at J to 7 bases, leaving 6 bases not matched to a gene. The CDR3 is 15 amino acids. For the CDR3, the DNA is TGCGCCAGCAGCTTAACTAGCGGGGAATTTAATGAGCAGTTCTTC. It encodes CASSLTSGEFNEQFF.

The V gene is TRBV5-1, the J gene TRBJ2-5, with D maybe TRBD2 (5 bases). The germline V gene encodes CDR1 SGHRS and CDR2 YFSETQ. The CDR3 extends over 16 amino acids. V was trimmed by 4 bases and J by 4 bases, leaving 20 bases between them. The CDR3 sequence: CASSGRLLREGETQYF. CDR3 bases: TGCGCCAGCAGCGGCCGTCTTTTGCGTGAGGGAGAGACCCAGTACTTC.

The rearrangement uses TRBV9 and TRBJ2-7; D is ambiguous. Trimming stripped 2 bases from V and 3 bases from J, with 15 bases between. Germline V gene data show CDR1 as SGDLS and CDR2 as YYNGEE. This CDR3 has 15 amino acids. The CDR3 DNA is TGTGCCAGCAGCGTTAGTGCCGCGACCCACTACGAGCAGTACTTC. Amino acids: CASSVSAATHYEQYF. Combining the CDR3 with reference TRBV9 and TRBJ2-7 gives the whole variable domain DSGVTQTPKHLITATGQRVTLRCSPRSGDLSVYWYQQSLDQGLQFLIQYYNGEERAKGNILERFSAQQFPDLHSELNLSSLELGDSALYFCASSVSAATHYEQYFGPGTRLTVT.

This chain links TRBV7-2 with TRBJ1-6; D remains ambiguous. V was pared by 1 base and J by 7 bases, with 8 bases between. This CDR3 spans 14 amino acids. Germline CDR1 is SGHTA and CDR2 is FQGNSA. The CDR3 spells CASSLVTLNSPLHF. DNA of the CDR3: TGTGCCAGCAGCTTAGTTACGCTCAATTCACCCCTCCACTTT. The variable domain in full, completed from reference TRBV7-2 and TRBJ1-6, reads GAGVSQSPSNKVTEKGKDVELRCDPISGHTALYWYRQSLGQGLEFLIYFQGNSAPDKSGLPSDRFSAERTGGSVSTLTIQRTQQEDSAVYLCASSLVTLNSPLHFGNGTRLTVT.

V and J are TRBV18 and TRBJ1-4, with D tentatively TRBD1 (6 bases). This CDR3 is built from 14 residues. V lost 6 bases and J lost 8, with 16 bases in between. CDR1 and CDR2 from the germline V gene are KGHSH and LQKENI. The CDR3 sequence is CASSLTGVGEKLFF. CDR3 DNA sequence: TGTGCCAGCTCGCTGACAGGCGTGGGGGAAAAACTGTTTTTT. Variable domain in full (rest from reference TRBV18 and TRBJ1-4): NAGVMQNPRHLVRRRGQEARLRCSPMKGHSHVYWYRQLPEEGLKFMVYLQKENIIDESGMPKERFSAEFPKEGPSILRIQQVVRGDSAAYFCASSLTGVGEKLFFGSGTQLSVL.

This clone was detected a few times. The gene calls are TRBV2 and TRBJ1-3; 8 positions agree with TRBD1. J was trimmed by 7 bases and V by 7 bases; bases with no gene match: 9. The CDR3 covers 14 residues. CDR1 is SNHLY, CDR2 FYNNEI, per germline. Written as DNA, the CDR3 is TGTGCCAGCACACGGACAGGGCTGGGGAACACCATATATTTT. Its protein product is CASTRTGLGNTIYF.

This clone showed up just once. The chain carries TRBV18 and TRBJ1-3; TRBD1 matches 9 bases. The J segment lost 6 bases and the V segment lost 3 bases, leaving 6 bases of the junction unmatched. Germline V CDR1 and CDR2: KGHSH, LQKENI. CDR3 size: 15 residues. The CDR3 sequence: CASSPEQGAENTIYF. The CDR3 DNA is TGTGCCAGCTCACCTGAACAGGGGGCGGAAAACACCATATATTTT. The full variable domain, with the rest looked up from reference TRBV18 and TRBJ1-3, is NAGVMQNPRHLVRRRGQEARLRCSPMKGHSHVYWYRQLPEEGLKFMVYLQKENIIDESGMPKERFSAEFPKEGPSILRIQQVVRGDSAAYFCASSPEQGAENTIYFGEGSWLTVV.

This rearrangement joins TRBV13 to TRBJ1-1; D is unresolved. The V and J ends lost 4 bases and 4 bases respectively, with 10 bases between them. This CDR3 region has 13 residues. CDR1 is PRHDT and CDR2 is FYEKMQ in the germline V gene (reference sequence). CDR3 DNA: TGTGCCAGCAGCTATCGTCGGGGCACTGAAGCTTTCTTT. Its translation is CASSYRRGTEAFF. The whole variable domain, remainder taken from reference TRBV13 and TRBJ1-1, is AAGVIQSPRHLIKEKRETATLKCYPIPRHDTVYWYQQGPGQDPQFLISFYEKMQSDKGSIPDRFSAQQFSDYHSELNMSSLELGDSALYFCASSYRRGTEAFFGQGTRLTVV.

V usage is TRBV7-6 and J usage is TRBJ2-5, with 7 bases that match TRBD1. The length of the CDR3 is 14 residues. Germline V CDR1 and CDR2: SGHVS, FNYEAQ. The ends lost 5 bases at V and 0 bases at J; junction bases unmatched: 3. CDR3 protein: CASSTGQNQETQYF. In DNA form, the CDR3 reads TGTGCCAGCAGCACGGGACAGAACCAAGAGACCCAGTACTTC.

The J gene is TRBJ1-1, the V gene TRBV7-8; D is unresolved. The germline V gene encodes CDR1 SGHVS and CDR2 FQNEAQ. The CDR3 is made up of 15 amino acids. Trimming shortened V by 4 bases and J by 1 base, and 13 bases separated the two germline ends. The CDR3 nucleotides read TGTGCCAGCAGCTCTTCGAGGCAGCCGAACACTGAAGCTTTCTTT. It is translated as CASSSSRQPNTEAFF. Drawing the rest from reference TRBV7-8 and TRBJ1-1, the complete variable domain is GAGVSQSPRYKVAKRGQDVALRCDPISGHVSLFWYQQALGQGPEFLTYFQNEAQLDKSGLPSDRFFAERPEGSVSTLKIQRTQQEDSAVYLCASSSSRQPNTEAFFGQGTRLTVV.

J is TRBJ2-3 and V is TRBV27; D is possibly TRBD2 (5 bases). From germline, CDR1 is MNHEY and CDR2 SMNVEV (reference sequence). V shed 5 bases and J shed 0 bases, with 9 bases lying between them. The CDR3 is 14 amino acids. In DNA form, the CDR3 reads TGTGCCAGCAGTCTCTGGACTAGCACAGATACGCAGTATTTT. It translates to CASSLWTSTDTQYF.

The chain links TRBV10-2 to TRBJ2-5, with TRBD2 identical over 10 bases. The J segment lost 4 bases and the V segment lost 6 bases, leaving 8 bases of the junction unmatched. Looked up from germline, CDR1 is WSHSY and CDR2 is SAAADI. CDR3 length equals 15 residues. The CDR3 bases are TGCGCCAGCAGAAGCGGGGGGGCAGATGGAGAGACCCAGTACTTC. Translating it yields CASRSGGADGETQYF.

The chain carries TRBV7-9 and TRBJ1-1; no firm D call. V was cut by 1 base and J by 0 bases, with 3 bases left in between. The CDR3 is 13 amino acids. From germline, CDR1 is SEHNR and CDR2 FQNEAQ (reference sequence). Written as DNA, the CDR3 is TGTGCCAGCAGCTTAGTTGTGAACACTGAAGCTTTCTTT. This translates into CASSLVVNTEAFF.

V and J are TRBV6-5 and TRBJ1-5, with 9 positions matching TRBD1. Losses at the gene ends were 6 bases for V and 8 bases for J; bases not matched to a gene: 8. The CDR3 has 14 amino acids. The V gene's germline CDR1 is MNHEY and CDR2 SVGAGI. CDR3: CASSKTGGLKPQHF. The CDR3, as DNA: TGTGCCAGCAGCAAAACAGGGGGCTTGAAGCCCCAGCATTTT.

V usage is TRBV29-1 and J usage is TRBJ2-7; D may correspond to TRBD1 or TRBD2 (7 bases each). V was shortened by 7 bases and J by 6 bases, with 19 bases between the two germline ends. Per germline, CDR1 SQVTM and CDR2 ANQGSEA. The CDR3 totals 13 residues. The chain's CDR3 is CSARSGTVTEQYF. The CDR3 nucleotides are TGCAGCGCCCGGAGCGGGACAGTTACCGAGCAGTACTTC.

This sequence joins TRBV6-2 or TRBV6-3 and TRBJ1-2; TRBD1 is a possible D gene (6 bases). V was clipped by 2 bases and J by 0 bases, with 19 bases between them. CDR1 is MNHEY, CDR2 SVGEGT, per germline. The CDR3 has 18 amino acids. The CDR3: CASSYGRAGEATNYGYTF. The DNA for the CDR3 is TGTGCCAGCAGTTACGGTCGGGCAGGGGAGGCTACTAACTATGGCTACACCTTC.

The gene calls are TRBV11-2 and TRBJ1-4; 9 positions match TRBD1. CDR1 and CDR2 from the germline V gene are SGHAT and FQNNGV. This CDR3 has 17 residues. With 3 bases clipped from V and 6 bases from J, the junction kept 11 bases outside the gene matches. CDR3 residues: CASSFRPSGTGHEKLFF. For the CDR3, the DNA is TGTGCCAGCAGCTTTCGCCCTTCCGGGACAGGGCATGAAAAACTGTTTTTT.

CDR3 in amino acids: CASSSTGTGNTIYF. CDR3 DNA sequence: TGTGCCAGTTCTTCGACAGGAACTGGAAACACCATATATTTT. The J gene is TRBJ1-3, the V gene TRBV6-5; tentative D call: TRBD1 (6 bases). V dropped 9 bases and J dropped 2 bases, with 14 bases sitting between them. The CDR3 is 14 amino acids. The germline V gene encodes CDR1 MNHEY and CDR2 SVGAGI.

J is TRBJ2-2 and V is TRBV5-1; D not certain. V shed 4 bases and J shed 5 bases, with 15 bases lying between them. CDR1 is SGHRS, CDR2 YFSETQ, per germline. The CDR3 sequence is 15 residues long. CDR3 in amino acids: CASSVGGQMTGELFF. The CDR3 DNA follows: TGCGCCAGCAGCGTGGGTGGCCAAATGACCGGGGAGCTGTTTTTT.

This clone was seen a single time. The chain links TRBV11-2 to TRBJ1-1, with D unresolved. The CDR3 runs 15 residues. From germline, CDR1 is SGHAT and CDR2 FQNNGV. V shed 4 bases and J shed 2 bases, with 14 bases lying between them. CDR3 DNA: TGTGCCAGCAGCTGGCGGCCAGATCCTAACACTGAAGCTTTCTTT. Translation: CASSWRPDPNTEAFF.

This clone was detected only once. The chain carries TRBV7-9 and TRBJ1-1; 9 nucleotides agree with TRBD1. V lost 6 bases, J lost 1 base, and 9 bases stayed unmatched. Per germline, CDR1 SEHNR and CDR2 FQNEAQ (reference sequence). This CDR3 has 16 residues. CDR3 loop: CASRVGQGRTNTEAFF. The DNA for the CDR3 is TGTGCCAGCAGGGTCGGACAGGGGAGAACGAACACTGAAGCTTTCTTT.

The chain combines TRBV6-5 with TRBJ2-3; D unclear. CDR1 MNHEY and CDR2 SVGAGI come from the germline V gene. V lost 0 bases and J lost 3, with 7 bases in between. The CDR3 sequence is 14 residues long. CDR3: CASSYSGGTDTQYF. In DNA form, the CDR3 reads TGTGCCAGCAGTTACTCGGGTGGTACAGATACGCAGTATTTT.

The V gene is TRBV2, the J gene TRBJ1-1, with 7 bases aligning to TRBD1. This CDR3 has 16 residues. Germline-derived CDR1 and CDR2 are SNHLY and FYNNEI. With 6 bases clipped from V and 1 base from J, the junction kept 11 bases outside the gene matches. The CDR3 is CASSPPGNRGNTEAFF. CDR3 in DNA: TGTGCCAGCAGCCCCCCTGGGAACAGGGGGAACACTGAAGCTTTCTTT.

The V call is TRBV18, the J call TRBJ1-2; TRBD1 matches 12 bases. Germline assignment: CDR1 KGHSH and CDR2 LQKENI. Trimming removed 0 bases from V and 7 bases from J; junction bases left unmatched: 6. This CDR3 region has 16 residues. The CDR3 region has the DNA TGTGCCAGCTCACCACCAGGGACAGGGGGCGCCGGTGGCTACACCTTC. This encodes CASSPPGTGGAGGYTF.

This clone occurred once. V is TRBV7-8 and J is TRBJ1-5, with 8 bases that match TRBD1. The CDR3 spans 15 residues. The ends lost 5 bases at V and 4 bases at J; junction bases unmatched: 7. Per germline, CDR1 SGHVS and CDR2 FQNEAQ. As DNA, the CDR3 is TGTGCCAGCAGCGTCGCAGGGGGCGGGAATCAGCCCCAGCATTTT. Translation: CASSVAGGGNQPQHF.

The chain uses TRBV19 and TRBJ1-5; a possible D gene is TRBD1 (6 bases). This CDR3 is 15 amino acids long. Per germline, CDR1 LNHDA and CDR2 SQIVND (reference sequence). Between the trimmed V and J ends, which lost 8 bases and 0 bases, there was a span of 14 bases. The CDR3 nucleotides read TGTGCCAGTGATGGGACACCTTATAGCAATCAGCCCCAGCATTTT. This encodes CASDGTPYSNQPQHF.

The chain links TRBV19 to TRBJ1-2; D call uncertain. The CDR3 runs to 15 residues. Trimming took off 1 base at V and 4 bases at J, with 13 bases between the two ends. Germline-derived CDR1 and CDR2 are LNHDA and SQIVND (reference sequence). For the CDR3, the DNA is TGTGCCAGTAGTATAGGGACCACGACTACCTATGGCTACACCTTC. The encoded protein is CASSIGTTTTYGYTF.